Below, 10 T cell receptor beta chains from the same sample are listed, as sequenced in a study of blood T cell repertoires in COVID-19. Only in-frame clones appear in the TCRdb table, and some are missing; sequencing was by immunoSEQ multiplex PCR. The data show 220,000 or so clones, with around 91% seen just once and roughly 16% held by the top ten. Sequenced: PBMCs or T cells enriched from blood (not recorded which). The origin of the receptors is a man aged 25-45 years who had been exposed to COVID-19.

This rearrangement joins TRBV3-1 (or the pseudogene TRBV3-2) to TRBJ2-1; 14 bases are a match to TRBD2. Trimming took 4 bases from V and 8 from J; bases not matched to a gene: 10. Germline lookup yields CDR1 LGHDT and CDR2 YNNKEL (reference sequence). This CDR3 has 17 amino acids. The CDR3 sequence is CASSLTNTGLAGDEQFF. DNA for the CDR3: TGTGCCAGCAGCCTAACAAACACGGGACTAGCGGGGGATGAGCAGTTCTTC.

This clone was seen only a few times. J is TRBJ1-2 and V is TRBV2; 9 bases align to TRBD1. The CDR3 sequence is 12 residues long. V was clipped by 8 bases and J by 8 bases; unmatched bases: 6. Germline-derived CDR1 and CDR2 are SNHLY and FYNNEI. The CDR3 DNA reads TGTGCCAGCCTACAGGGGGCGCGCGGCTACACCTTC. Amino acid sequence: CASLQGARGYTF.

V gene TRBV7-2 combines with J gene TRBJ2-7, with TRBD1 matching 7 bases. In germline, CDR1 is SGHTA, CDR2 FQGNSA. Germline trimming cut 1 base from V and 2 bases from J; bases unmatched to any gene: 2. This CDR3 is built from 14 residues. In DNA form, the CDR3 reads TGTGCCAGCAGCTTAGGTGGGACAGCCTACGAGCAGTACTTC. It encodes CASSLGGTAYEQYF.

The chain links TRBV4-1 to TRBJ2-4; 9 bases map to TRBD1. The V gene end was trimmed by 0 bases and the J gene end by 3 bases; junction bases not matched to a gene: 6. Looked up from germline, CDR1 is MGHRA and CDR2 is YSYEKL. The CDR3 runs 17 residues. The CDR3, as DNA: TGCGCCAGCAGCCAAGATCGGGGACAGGGCAACAAAAACATTCAGTACTTC. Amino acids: CASSQDRGQGNKNIQYF.

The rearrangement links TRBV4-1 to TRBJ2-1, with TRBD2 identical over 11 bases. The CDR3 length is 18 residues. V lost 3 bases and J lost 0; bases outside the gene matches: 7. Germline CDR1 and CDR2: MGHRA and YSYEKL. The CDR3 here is CASSQLAGGPSSYNEQFF. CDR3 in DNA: TGCGCCAGCAGCCAGCTAGCGGGGGGCCCGAGCTCCTACAATGAGCAGTTCTTC.

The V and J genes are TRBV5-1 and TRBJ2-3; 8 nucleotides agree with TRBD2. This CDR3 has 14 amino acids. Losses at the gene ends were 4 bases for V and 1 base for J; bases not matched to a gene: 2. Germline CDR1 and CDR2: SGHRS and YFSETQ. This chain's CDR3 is CASSVTSGTDTQYF. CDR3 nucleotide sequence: TGCGCCAGCAGCGTGACTAGCGGCACAGATACGCAGTATTTT. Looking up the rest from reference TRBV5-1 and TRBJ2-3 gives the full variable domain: KAGVTQTPRYLIKTRGQQVTLSCSPISGHRSVSWYQQTPGQGLQFLFEYFSETQRNKGNFPGRFSGRQFSNSRSEMNVSTLELGDSALYLCASSVTSGTDTQYFGPGTRLTVL.

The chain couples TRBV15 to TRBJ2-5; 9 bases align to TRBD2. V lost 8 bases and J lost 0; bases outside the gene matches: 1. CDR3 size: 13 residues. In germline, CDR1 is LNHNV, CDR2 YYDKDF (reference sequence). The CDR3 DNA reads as TGTGCCACCGCGGGGGGGTACCAAGAGACCCAGTACTTC. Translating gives CATAGGYQETQYF.

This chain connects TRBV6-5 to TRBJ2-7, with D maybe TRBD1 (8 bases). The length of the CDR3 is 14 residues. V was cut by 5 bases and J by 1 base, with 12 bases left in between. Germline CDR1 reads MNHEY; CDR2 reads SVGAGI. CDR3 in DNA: TGTGCCAGCAGTCCACAGGGGGGGTCCTACGAGCAGTACTTC. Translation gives CASSPQGGSYEQYF.

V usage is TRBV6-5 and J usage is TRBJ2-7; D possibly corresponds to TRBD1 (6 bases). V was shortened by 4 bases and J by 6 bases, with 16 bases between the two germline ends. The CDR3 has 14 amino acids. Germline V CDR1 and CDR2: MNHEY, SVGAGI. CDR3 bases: TGTGCCAGCAGTTCTGGACAGCGCAGGACCGAGCAGTACTTC. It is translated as CASSSGQRRTEQYF.

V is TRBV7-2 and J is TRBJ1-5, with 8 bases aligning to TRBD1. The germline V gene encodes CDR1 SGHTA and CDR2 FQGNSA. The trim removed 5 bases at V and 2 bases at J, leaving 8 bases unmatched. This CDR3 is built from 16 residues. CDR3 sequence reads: CASSRTGLRGNQPQHF. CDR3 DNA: TGTGCCAGCAGCCGGACAGGGCTTAGGGGCAATCAGCCCCAGCATTTT.